The next 19 T cell receptor beta chains were all read from a single sample in a study of T cells in Graves' hyperthyroidism and ophthalmopathy. Amplification targeted TCR beta CDR3 regions from RNA transcripts. The HTBI primer set served for first-round RT-PCR of the TCR CDR3. From the multiplex PCR reads, TCRdb called clonotypes with MiXCR, one entry per CDR3 protein. In the table there are approximately 400,000 distinct CDR3 sequences, around an eighth of which are singletons. The sample taken for sequencing was blood. The receptors come from a young man with Graves' hyperthyroidism that later progressed to Graves' ophthalmopathy.

V gene TRBV4-1 combines with J gene TRBJ2-7; 10 bases are shared with TRBD1. The germline gives CDR1 MGHRA, CDR2 YSYEKL. V lost 4 bases, J lost 7 bases, and 13 bases stayed unmatched. This CDR3 region has 16 residues. The CDR3 sequence is CASSRHGGTGEREQYF. The CDR3 DNA is TGCGCCAGCAGCCGCCATGGGGGGACAGGGGAAAGGGAGCAGTACTTC.

This clonotype has only a few counts. The J gene is TRBJ1-6, the V gene TRBV5-1; D possibly corresponds to TRBD1 (6 bases). The CDR3 runs 15 residues. CDR1 and CDR2 (germline): SGHRS, YFSETQ. The V end was cut by 4 bases, the J end by 6 bases, with 14 bases between. The CDR3 region is CASSGRGYTNSPLHF. Here the CDR3 DNA reads TGCGCCAGCAGCGGGAGGGGGTATACTAATTCACCCCTCCACTTT.

This clonotype has a count of ten or more. J is TRBJ2-3 and V is TRBV7-9; the D gene is possibly TRBD2 (6 bases). Trimming pared 2 bases from V and 0 bases from J, leaving 12 bases between. The length of the CDR3 is 16 residues. Germline assignment: CDR1 SEHNR and CDR2 FQNEAQ (reference sequence). This CDR3 is CASSLNGRGSTDTQYF. The DNA for the CDR3 is TGTGCCAGCAGCTTAAACGGGCGGGGAAGCACAGATACGCAGTATTTT.

This clonotype was seen at least ten times. The chain has TRBV6-1 and TRBJ1-4, with D perhaps matching TRBD1 (6 bases). V was pared by 8 bases and J by 8 bases, with 18 bases between. The CDR3 spans 14 residues. CDR1 is MNHNS and CDR2 is SASEGT in the germline V gene. The CDR3 coding sequence is TGTGCCAGCGCAAGGACAGCAGTAAGGGAAAAACTGTTTTTT. Its translation is CASARTAVREKLFF.

The sample holds many counts of this clonotype. V is TRBV10-3 and J is TRBJ1-5, with D possibly matching TRBD1 (6 bases). V was clipped by 0 bases and J by 3 bases, with 15 bases between them. This CDR3 region has 17 residues. Germline-derived CDR1 and CDR2 are ENHRY and SYGVKD. CDR3 loop: CAISESGGAAYNQPQHF. CDR3 DNA: TGTGCCATCAGTGAGTCGGGGGGGGCAGCCTACAATCAGCCCCAGCATTTT.

V and J are TRBV6-9 and TRBJ2-1; 7 bases are shared with TRBD1. The ends lost 3 bases at V and 6 bases at J; junction bases unmatched: 11. The CDR3 extends over 16 amino acids. The V gene's germline CDR1 is MNHGY and CDR2 SVAAGI. The CDR3 spells CASSYRDRGGPNEQFF. DNA of the CDR3: TGTGCCAGCAGTTACCGGGACCGAGGGGGCCCCAATGAGCAGTTCTTC.

CDR3 sequence (DNA): TGTGCCAGCAGCCGGGAGGTACAGGAGACTGGAAACACCATATATTTT. This encodes CASSREVQETGNTIYF. V gene TRBV4-2 combines with J gene TRBJ1-3, with a tentative D call TRBD1 (5 bases). Trimming stripped 4 bases from V and 2 bases from J, with 15 bases between. Germline lookup yields CDR1 LGHNA and CDR2 YNFKEQ. The CDR3 contains 16 residues.

This clonotype was detected ten times or more. The chain links TRBV30 to TRBJ2-3; D not certain. Trimming removed 2 bases at V and 0 bases at J, with 3 bases between. The CDR3 has 12 residues. The germline gives CDR1 GTSNPN, CDR2 SVGIG (reference sequence). CDR3 region: CAWSYSTDTQYF. The CDR3 DNA is TGTGCCTGGAGTTATAGCACAGATACGCAGTATTTT.

Concerning this clonotype: A much bigger clone sits one base away, suggesting this may be a read error. The genes are TRBV20-1 and TRBJ2-5; a possible D gene is TRBD2 (6 bases). The germline gives CDR1 DFQATT, CDR2 SNEGSKA (reference sequence). The CDR3 is 13 amino acids. CDR3 nucleotides: TGCGGTGCTAGAAGAGGGACTCAAGAGACCCAGTACTTC. The encoded protein is CGARRGTQETQYF.

In this sample, this clonotype turned up a few times. V and J are TRBV11-2 and TRBJ2-2; 9 bases are shared with TRBD2. V was pared by 5 bases and J by 6 bases, with 16 bases of the junction left unmatched. Germline V lookup: CDR1 SGHAT, CDR2 FQNNGV. The CDR3 totals 18 residues. Written as DNA, the CDR3 is TGTGCCAGCAGCCCCGGGAGCTGGTCTAGCGGGGCCGCCGGGGAGCTGTTTTTT. Encoded protein: CASSPGSWSSGAAGELFF.

This clonotype was observed many times. The rearrangement links TRBV27 to TRBJ1-2; 8 bases are shared with TRBD1. The CDR3 extends over 14 amino acids. The trim removed 3 bases at V and 4 bases at J, leaving 4 bases unmatched. Germline V gene sequence: CDR1 MNHEY, CDR2 SMNVEV (reference sequence). For the CDR3, the DNA is TGTGCCAGCAGTTTGGGACAGGACCTCTATGGCTACACCTTC. Translated: CASSLGQDLYGYTF.

In this sample, this clonotype turned up a few times. This may stem from a read error, because a much larger clone lies one nucleotide away. The V gene is TRBV20-1, the J gene TRBJ2-1, with a tentative D call TRBD2 (5 bases). V shed 1 base and J shed 5 bases, with 12 bases lying between them. Germline CDR1 is DFQATT and CDR2 is SNEGSKA (reference sequence). The CDR3 has 14 amino acids. The CDR3 DNA follows: TGCAGTGCTAGAGCCGAGGAGGACCACAATGAGCAGTTCTTC. It specifies CSARAEEDHNEQFF.

V gene TRBV4-1 combines with J gene TRBJ1-5; 7 nucleotides match TRBD1. The CDR3 runs 16 residues. Germline lookup yields CDR1 MGHRA and CDR2 YSYEKL. J gave up 5 bases and V 4 bases, and 11 bases lay outside the gene matches. The CDR3 DNA sequence: TGCGCCAGCAGCCCGATCCAGACAGGGAACGATCAGCCCCAGCATTTT. This sequence encodes CASSPIQTGNDQPQHF.

This clonotype showed up many times. The chain couples TRBV27 to TRBJ2-7; possible D gene TRBD1, 5 bases. V shed 5 bases and J shed 3 bases, with 17 bases lying between them. The germline V gene has CDR1 MNHEY and CDR2 SMNVEV (reference sequence). The CDR3 sequence is 15 residues long. For the CDR3, the DNA is TGTGCCAGCAGTCCTGACAGCTTGCCCCACTACGAGCAGTACTTC. Its protein product is CASSPDSLPHYEQYF.

Ten or more counts support this clonotype. CDR3 bases: TGTGCCAGCAGCTCCGGACAGGGATCAAGTTCACCCCTCCACTTT. It translates to CASSSGQGSSSPLHF. The V and J genes are TRBV7-6 and TRBJ1-6; 8 bases are shared with TRBD1. The germline CDR1 and CDR2 sequences are SGHVS and FNYEAQ. V was pared by 4 bases and J by 9 bases, with 8 bases of the junction left unmatched. The CDR3 has 15 residues.

This clonotype has at least ten counts. J is TRBJ2-3 and V is TRBV28; 9 nucleotides match TRBD1. The length of the CDR3 is 19 residues. J was trimmed by 3 bases and V by 8 bases; bases with no gene match: 21. Germline CDR1 reads MDHEN; CDR2 reads SYDVKM. The CDR3 coding sequence is TGTGCCAGCCGAACCGGGACAGGGCTTAGCGGGCATTATACAGATACGCAGTATTTT. Protein sequence: CASRTGTGLSGHYTDTQYF.

Many counts were recorded for this clonotype. V usage is TRBV5-8 and J usage is TRBJ1-2; D not certain. V lost 3 bases and J lost 8, with 8 bases in between. The CDR3 is 11 amino acids. Germline CDR1 SGHTS, CDR2 YDEGEE. The chain's CDR3 is CASSYDGGYTF. The CDR3 DNA reads as TGTGCCAGCAGCTACGACGGAGGCTACACCTTC.

The sample holds many counts of this clonotype. The J gene is TRBJ1-2, the V gene TRBV7-8, with unresolved D. The length of the CDR3 is 15 residues. Germline V gene data show CDR1 as SGHVS and CDR2 as FQNEAQ. The V end lost 1 base, the J end lost 0 bases, and 9 bases lay between the germline ends. CDR3 region: CASSLVRVANYGYTF. The CDR3 DNA reads as TGTGCCAGCAGCTTAGTCCGAGTTGCTAACTATGGCTACACCTTC.

This clonotype appeared many times. The chain links TRBV7-2 to TRBJ2-5; D could derive from TRBD1 or TRBD2 (6 bases each). The CDR3 covers 15 residues. The V end was cut by 2 bases, the J end by 4 bases, with 14 bases between. From germline, CDR1 is SGHTA and CDR2 FQGNSA. CDR3 nucleotide sequence: TGTGCCAGCAGCTTACGGGGGCCGACCGGAGAGACCCAGTACTTC. Translating gives CASSLRGPTGETQYF.